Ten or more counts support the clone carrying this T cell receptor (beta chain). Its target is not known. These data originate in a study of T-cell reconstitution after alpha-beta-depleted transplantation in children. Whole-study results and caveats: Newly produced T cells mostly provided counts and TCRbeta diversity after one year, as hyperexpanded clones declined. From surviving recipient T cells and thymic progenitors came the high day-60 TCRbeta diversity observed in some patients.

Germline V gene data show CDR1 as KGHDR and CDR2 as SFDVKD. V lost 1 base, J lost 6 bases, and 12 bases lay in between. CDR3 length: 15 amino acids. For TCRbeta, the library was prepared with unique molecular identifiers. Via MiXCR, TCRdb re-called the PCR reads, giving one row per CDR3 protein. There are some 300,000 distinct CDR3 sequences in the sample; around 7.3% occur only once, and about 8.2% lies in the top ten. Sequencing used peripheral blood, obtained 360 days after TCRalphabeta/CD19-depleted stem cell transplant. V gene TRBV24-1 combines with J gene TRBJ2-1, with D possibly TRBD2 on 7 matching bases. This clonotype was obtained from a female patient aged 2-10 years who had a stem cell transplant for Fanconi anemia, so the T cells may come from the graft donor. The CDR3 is CATSDFRGGPNEQFF. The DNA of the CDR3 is TGTGCCACCAGTGATTTCCGCGGGGGCCCCAATGAGCAGTTCTTC.